This passage covers 25 T cell receptor beta chains from one sample sequenced in a study of shared clonotypes between healthy human individuals (dated by TCRdb to about 2020). Libraries came from the immunoSEQ multiplex PCR assay. TCRdb holds this immuneACCESS table with in-frame rearrangements only. Some clones are missing; in checked studies, unresolved V genes explain under half, and the rest has no known cause. The sample data list some 2.1 million clones, and 95% of these were observed just once. The ten largest clones add up to 0.13% of the sample. The sequenced sample was naive CD4+ T cells sorted from blood. What this sample's cell subset or site label stands for: CD45RA+ positively selected. These receptors were collected from a young man in good health.

The V call is TRBV7-9, the J call TRBJ2-7, with 9 positions matching TRBD2. The V gene end was trimmed by 1 base and the J gene end by 4 bases; junction bases not matched to a gene: 5. CDR1 is SEHNR and CDR2 is FQNEAQ in the germline V gene (reference sequence). The CDR3 is 15 residues long. The CDR3 DNA sequence: TGTGCCAGCAGCTTAGGGGGAGCGGGAGGATACGAGCAGTACTTC. It codes for CASSLGGAGGYEQYF.

The chain joins TRBV6-1 to TRBJ1-4; 7 bases agree with TRBD1. With 6 bases clipped from V and 5 bases from J, the junction kept 6 bases outside the gene matches. The CDR3 runs 14 residues. Germline CDR1 is MNHNS and CDR2 is SASEGT. The CDR3 nucleotides are TGTGCCAGCAGGGACCGGGACAGAAATGAAAAACTGTTTTTT. This gives the protein CASRDRDRNEKLFF.

This clone has only a few counts. The gene calls are TRBV7-3 and TRBJ2-1; D gene unclear. The V end was cut by 3 bases, the J end by 8 bases, with 11 bases between. Per germline, CDR1 SGHTA and CDR2 FQGTGA. This CDR3 spans 13 amino acids. The CDR3 here is CASSLENGYEQFF. CDR3 nucleotide sequence: TGTGCCAGCAGCTTGGAAAACGGGTATGAGCAGTTCTTC.

This clone was seen once. The rearrangement links TRBV30 to TRBJ1-2, with D unclear. Germline CDR1 and CDR2: GTSNPN and SVGIG (reference sequence). Trimming took 0 bases from V and 8 from J, leaving 13 bases between them. The CDR3 contains 13 residues. CDR3 in amino acids: CAWSVSVAQGYTF. The CDR3, as DNA: TGTGCCTGGAGTGTATCAGTGGCTCAAGGCTACACCTTC.

This sequence joins TRBV19 and TRBJ2-7; D gene uncertain. Trimming took off 7 bases at V and 5 bases at J, with 15 bases between the two ends. Germline V CDR1 and CDR2: LNHDA, SQIVND (reference sequence). The CDR3 runs to 13 residues. The CDR3 spells CASTIASGDEQYF. The CDR3 nucleotides are TGTGCCAGTACTATTGCCTCGGGCGACGAGCAGTACTTC.

This clone showed up just once. The chain combines TRBV11-1 with TRBJ1-5, with D unresolved. This CDR3 comprises 13 residues. The germline V gene encodes CDR1 SGHAT and CDR2 FQDESV (reference sequence). Trimming pared 1 base from V and 6 bases from J, leaving 7 bases between. CDR3 sequence reads: CASSLEIGQPQHF. As DNA, the CDR3 is TGTGCCAGCAGCTTAGAAATCGGTCAGCCCCAGCATTTT.

The chain uses TRBV30 and TRBJ1-1, with D tentatively TRBD1 (6 bases). Looked up from germline, CDR1 is GTSNPN and CDR2 is SVGIG (reference sequence). The ends were cut back, 2 bases at V and 5 bases at J, with 15 bases in the middle. CDR3 length: 14 amino acids. The CDR3 DNA reads as TGTGCCTGGAGTCAACAGGGAGGAGGGACTGAAGCTTTCTTT. Protein sequence: CAWSQQGGGTEAFF.

V gene TRBV6-6 combines with J gene TRBJ2-3; D is ambiguous. Per the germline V gene, CDR1 is MNHNY and CDR2 is SVGAGI (reference sequence). The V end was cut by 4 bases, the J end by 2 bases, with 7 bases between. The CDR3 totals 13 residues. For the CDR3, the DNA is TGTGCCAGCAGTTGGGAACTCACAGATACGCAGTATTTT. Its translation: CASSWELTDTQYF.

CDR3 nucleotides: TGTGCCAGCAGCCTCGGAACAGGCACAGATACGCAGTATTTT. This gives the protein CASSLGTGTDTQYF. This sequence joins TRBV11-3 and TRBJ2-3; D unclear. The CDR3 is made up of 14 amino acids. Germline-derived CDR1 and CDR2 are SGHNT and YENEEA. Trimming cost V 5 bases and J 1 base, with 10 bases left between them.

The chain has TRBV7-2 and TRBJ1-2, with D unresolved. The ends were cut back, 2 bases at V and 0 bases at J, with 7 bases in the middle. The CDR3 is made up of 14 amino acids. Germline CDR1 reads SGHTA; CDR2 reads FQGNSA. The CDR3 DNA reads as TGTGCCAGCAGCTTAACGGTTTCTAACTATGGCTACACCTTC. It encodes CASSLTVSNYGYTF. Full variable domain (remainder filled in from reference TRBV7-2 and TRBJ1-2): GAGVSQSPSNKVTEKGKDVELRCDPISGHTALYWYRQSLGQGLEFLIYFQGNSAPDKSGLPSDRFSAERTGGSVSTLTIQRTQQEDSAVYLCASSLTVSNYGYTFGSGTRLTVV.

The chain has TRBV11-3 and TRBJ1-1; D call uncertain. The ends were cut back, 3 bases at V and 1 base at J, with 6 bases in the middle. The CDR3 contains 13 residues. Per germline, CDR1 SGHNT and CDR2 YENEEA. The CDR3 region has the DNA TGTGCCAGCAGCTTCACCGGGAACACTGAAGCTTTCTTT. It codes for CASSFTGNTEAFF.

This chain links TRBV18 with TRBJ1-1, with 7 bases matching TRBD1. V was clipped by 2 bases and J by 1 base; unmatched bases: 7. CDR1 and CDR2 from the germline V gene are KGHSH and LQKENI. The CDR3 runs to 16 residues. The CDR3 bases are TGTGCCAGCTCACCAATGGGACAGCAAGCGAACACTGAAGCTTTCTTT. Translating it yields CASSPMGQQANTEAFF.

Concerning this clone itself: Other DNA variants within this sample encode the same CDR3. The J gene is TRBJ2-1, the V gene TRBV7-2, with 7 positions matching TRBD2. The ends lost 0 bases at V and 2 bases at J; junction bases unmatched: 1. Germline V CDR1 and CDR2: SGHTA, FQGNSA. The CDR3 is made up of 15 amino acids. The CDR3 loop is CASSLAAGTYNEQFF. For the CDR3, the DNA is TGTGCCAGCAGCTTAGCAGCGGGAACCTACAATGAGCAGTTCTTC.

The chain employs TRBV18 and TRBJ1-1; D is possibly TRBD1 (6 bases). The CDR3 contains 15 residues. CDR1 is KGHSH, CDR2 LQKENI, per germline. The V end lost 1 base, the J end lost 4 bases, and 13 bases lay between the germline ends. This CDR3 is CASSPQGGWVTEAFF. The CDR3 DNA reads TGTGCCAGCTCACCACAGGGGGGCTGGGTCACTGAAGCTTTCTTT.

CDR3 residues: CAWSVPEKVRTYGYTF. CDR3 DNA: TGTGCCTGGAGTGTCCCCGAGAAAGTTAGAACCTATGGCTACACCTTC. The chain is built from TRBV30 and TRBJ1-2; D is unresolved. This CDR3 region has 16 residues. The V end was cut by 0 bases, the J end by 4 bases, with 18 bases between. Germline CDR1 reads GTSNPN; CDR2 reads SVGIG (reference sequence).

As concerns this clone: The sample has other DNA sequences that encode this CDR3 too. This chain uses TRBV7-3 with TRBJ2-5, with 9 nucleotides matching TRBD1. CDR1 is SGHTA and CDR2 is FQGTGA in the germline V gene. The CDR3 runs 13 residues. The J segment lost 7 bases and the V segment lost 3 bases, leaving 3 bases of the junction unmatched. CDR3 DNA sequence: TGTGCCAGCAGCTTGAGACAGGGGGGGACCCAGTACTTC. Protein: CASSLRQGGTQYF.

J is TRBJ2-5 and V is TRBV27; D assignment may be TRBD1 or TRBD2 (6 bases each). Germline V gives CDR1 MNHEY, CDR2 SMNVEV (reference sequence). The CDR3 covers 15 residues. Trimming removed 1 base at V and 3 bases at J, with 12 bases between. CDR3 nucleotide sequence: TGTGCCAGCAGTTTATTGGGGGGCAATGAAGAGACCCAGTACTTC. Its translation: CASSLLGGNEETQYF.

This chain joins TRBV7-9 and TRBJ1-6, with 11 bases fitting TRBD1. V lost 5 bases and J lost 9; bases outside the gene matches: 9. The CDR3 contains 16 residues. From germline, CDR1 is SEHNR and CDR2 FQNEAQ (reference sequence). The CDR3: CASSIGTGGKGSPLHF. The CDR3, as DNA: TGTGCCAGCAGCATCGGGACAGGGGGAAAGGGTTCACCCCTCCACTTT.

CDR3 residues: CASSLWEGVGNQPQHF. The CDR3 DNA follows: TGTGCCAGCAGTTTATGGGAAGGGGTTGGCAATCAGCCCCAGCATTTT. The J gene is TRBJ1-5, the V gene TRBV28; a possible D gene is TRBD1 (5 bases). In germline, CDR1 is MDHEN, CDR2 SYDVKM. The CDR3 is 16 residues long. Trimming cost V 0 bases and J 2 bases, with 11 bases left between them.

The genes are TRBV28 and TRBJ1-5; D may be TRBD1 (5 bases). This CDR3 has 13 residues. CDR1 is MDHEN and CDR2 is SYDVKM in the germline V gene. The V and J ends lost 8 bases and 6 bases respectively, with 14 bases between them. The CDR3 here is CASGGGPGQPQHF. DNA of the CDR3: TGTGCCAGCGGTGGGGGTCCGGGTCAGCCCCAGCATTTT.

J is TRBJ1-4 and V is TRBV7-2; TRBD1 aligns across 7 bases. Germline-derived CDR1 and CDR2 are SGHTA and FQGNSA. Trimming removed 5 bases from V and 5 bases from J; junction bases left unmatched: 8. The CDR3 totals 15 residues. This chain's CDR3 is CASSPGDSPNEKLFF. CDR3 sequence (DNA): TGTGCCAGCAGCCCCGGGGACAGCCCAAATGAAAAACTGTTTTTT.

This sequence joins TRBV15 and TRBJ2-7; the match to TRBD1 covers 7 bases. Germline CDR1 reads LNHNV; CDR2 reads YYDKDF (reference sequence). Unmatched junction bases numbered 7, after V lost 1 base and J lost 1 base. This CDR3 spans 16 amino acids. CDR3 DNA sequence: TGTGCCACCAGCAGAGGATCCCCCAGGGGGTCCTACGAGCAGTACTTC. Translation gives CATSRGSPRGSYEQYF.

The chain recombines TRBV27 with TRBJ1-1; the match to TRBD1 covers 9 bases. Germline CDR1 is MNHEY and CDR2 is SMNVEV (reference sequence). V dropped 8 bases and J dropped 6; count of bases not matched to a gene: 10. This CDR3 spans 14 amino acids. CDR3 in amino acids: CASALDRGRAEAFF. The CDR3 region has the DNA TGTGCCAGCGCCTTGGACAGGGGCAGGGCTGAAGCTTTCTTT.

The rearrangement links TRBV28 to TRBJ2-2; D tentatively fits TRBD1 or TRBD2 (5 bases each). CDR1 and CDR2 from the germline V gene are MDHEN and SYDVKM. CDR3 length: 16 residues. V was trimmed by 2 bases and J by 4 bases, leaving 14 bases between them. Written as DNA, the CDR3 is TGTGCCAGCAGTTTAGATATGGGACGCCCCACCGGGGAGCTGTTTTTT. It yields the protein CASSLDMGRPTGELFF.

For this clone: The junction departs from the called germline gene at one end, perhaps through a read error. V and J are TRBV2 and TRBJ2-5; 8 bases fit TRBD2. This CDR3 region has 16 residues. CDR1 is SNHLY, CDR2 FYNNEI, per germline. CDR3 loop: CAGSEAGVLGKETQYF. CDR3 bases: TGTGCCGGCAGTGAAGCGGGGGTCCTTGGAAAAGAGACCCAGTACTTC.